This T cell receptor beta chain is drawn from a study of T cell changes during pregnancy in multiple sclerosis. The CDR3 spans 17 residues. Germline CDR1 reads PRHDT; CDR2 reads FYEKMQ (reference sequence). The V segment lost 0 bases and the J segment 9 bases; nucleotides outside the gene matches: 7. Clones were read by immunoSEQ multiplex PCR, and TCRdb kept only the in-frame ones, dropping some. Of 65,000 to 95,000 clones listed, roughly 94% are singletons. This receptor was identified in a female donor in good health, enrolled as a control in a pregnancy study. This chain uses TRBV13 with TRBJ2-1; 14 bases fit TRBD2. The sequencing used peripheral blood, collected in the second trimester of pregnancy. The CDR3 DNA follows: TGTGCCAGCAGCTTAGGGCTCAGAGGACTAGCGGGAGGTGAGCAGTTCTTC. The encoded protein is CASSLGLRGLAGGEQFF.